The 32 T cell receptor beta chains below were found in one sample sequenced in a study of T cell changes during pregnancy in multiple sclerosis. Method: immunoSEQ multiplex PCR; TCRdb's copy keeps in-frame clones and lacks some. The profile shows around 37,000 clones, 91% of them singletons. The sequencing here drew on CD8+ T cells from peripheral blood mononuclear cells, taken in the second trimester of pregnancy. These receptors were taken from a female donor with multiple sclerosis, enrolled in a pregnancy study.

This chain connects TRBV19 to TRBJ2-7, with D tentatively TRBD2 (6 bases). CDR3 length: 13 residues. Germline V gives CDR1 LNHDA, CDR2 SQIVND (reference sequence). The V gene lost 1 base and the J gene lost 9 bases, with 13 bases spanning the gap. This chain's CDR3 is CASSIVSGDGQYF. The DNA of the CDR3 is TGTGCCAGTAGTATAGTTAGCGGAGACGGGCAGTACTTC.

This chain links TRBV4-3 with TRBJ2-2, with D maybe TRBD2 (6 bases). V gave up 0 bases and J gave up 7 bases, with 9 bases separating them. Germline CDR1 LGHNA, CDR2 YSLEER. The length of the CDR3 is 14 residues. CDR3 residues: CASSQDAGIGELFF. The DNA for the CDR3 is TGCGCCAGCAGCCAAGATGCGGGAATCGGGGAGCTGTTTTTT.

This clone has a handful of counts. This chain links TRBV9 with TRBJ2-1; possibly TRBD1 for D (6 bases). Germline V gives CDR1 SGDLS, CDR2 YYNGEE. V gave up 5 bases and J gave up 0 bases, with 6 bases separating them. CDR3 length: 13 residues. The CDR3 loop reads CASRDSSYNEQFF. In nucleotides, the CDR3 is TGTGCCAGCAGGGACAGCTCCTACAATGAGCAGTTCTTC.

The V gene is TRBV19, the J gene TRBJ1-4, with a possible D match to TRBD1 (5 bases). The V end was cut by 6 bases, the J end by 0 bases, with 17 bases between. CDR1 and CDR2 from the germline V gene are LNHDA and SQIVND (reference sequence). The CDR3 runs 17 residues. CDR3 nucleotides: TGTGCCAGTAGATTTCCCGGGACTACCGCAACTAATGAAAAACTGTTTTTT. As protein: CASRFPGTTATNEKLFF.

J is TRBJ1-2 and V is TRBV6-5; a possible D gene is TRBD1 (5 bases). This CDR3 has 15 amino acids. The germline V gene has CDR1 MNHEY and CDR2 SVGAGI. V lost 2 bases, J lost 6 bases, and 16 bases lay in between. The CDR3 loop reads CASSYGVAGLDGYTF. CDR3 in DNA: TGTGCCAGCAGTTACGGGGTTGCGGGACTCGATGGCTACACCTTC.

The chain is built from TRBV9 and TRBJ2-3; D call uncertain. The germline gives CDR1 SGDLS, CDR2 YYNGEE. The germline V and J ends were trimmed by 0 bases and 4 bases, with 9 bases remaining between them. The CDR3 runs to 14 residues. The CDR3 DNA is TGTGCCAGCAGCGTAGGGCGGATCGCAGATACGCAGTATTTT. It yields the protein CASSVGRIADTQYF.

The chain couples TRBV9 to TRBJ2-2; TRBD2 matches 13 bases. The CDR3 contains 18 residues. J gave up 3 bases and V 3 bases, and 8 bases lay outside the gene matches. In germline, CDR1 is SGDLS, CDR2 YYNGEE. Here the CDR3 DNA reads TGTGCCAGCAGCGCCTGGGGACTAGCGGGGCCAGACACCGGGGAGCTGTTTTTT. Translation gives CASSAWGLAGPDTGELFF.

The CDR3, as DNA: TGTGCCTCGGGTGCGGGGGGAACTTTCTTT. It is translated as CASGAGGTFF. This chain uses TRBV9 with TRBJ1-1; tentatively, D is TRBD1 (5 bases). Trimming took off 10 bases at V and 12 bases at J, with 16 bases between the two ends. Germline values: CDR1 SGDLS, CDR2 YYNGEE. The CDR3 extends over 10 amino acids.

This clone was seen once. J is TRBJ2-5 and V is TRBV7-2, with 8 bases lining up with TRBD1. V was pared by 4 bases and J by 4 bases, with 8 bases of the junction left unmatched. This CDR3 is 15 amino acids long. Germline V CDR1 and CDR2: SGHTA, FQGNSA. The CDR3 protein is CASSSETGVSETQYF. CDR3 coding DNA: TGTGCCAGCAGCTCAGAGACAGGGGTTTCAGAGACCCAGTACTTC.

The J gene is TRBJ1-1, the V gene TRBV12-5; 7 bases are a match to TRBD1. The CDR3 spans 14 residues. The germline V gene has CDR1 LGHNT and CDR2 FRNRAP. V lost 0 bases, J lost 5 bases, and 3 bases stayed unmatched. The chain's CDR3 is CASGLVRGQTEAFF. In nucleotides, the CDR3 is TGTGCTAGTGGTTTGGTACGGGGACAGACTGAAGCTTTCTTT.

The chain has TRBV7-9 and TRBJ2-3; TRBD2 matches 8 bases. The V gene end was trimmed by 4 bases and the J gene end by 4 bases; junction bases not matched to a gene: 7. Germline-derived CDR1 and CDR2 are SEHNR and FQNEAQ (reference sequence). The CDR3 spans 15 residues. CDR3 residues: CASSSGLAVPDTQYF. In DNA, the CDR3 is TGTGCCAGCAGCTCCGGACTAGCAGTCCCAGATACGCAGTATTTT.

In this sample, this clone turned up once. CDR3 bases: TGTGCCAGCAGACTTGAAACTAGCGGGATCCAAGAGACCCAGTACTTC. This translates into CASRLETSGIQETQYF. The chain recombines TRBV6-6 with TRBJ2-5; 10 bases match TRBD2. The trim removed 6 bases at V and 1 base at J, leaving 8 bases unmatched. Germline V gene lookup returns CDR1 MNHNY and CDR2 SVGAGI (reference sequence). This CDR3 comprises 16 residues.

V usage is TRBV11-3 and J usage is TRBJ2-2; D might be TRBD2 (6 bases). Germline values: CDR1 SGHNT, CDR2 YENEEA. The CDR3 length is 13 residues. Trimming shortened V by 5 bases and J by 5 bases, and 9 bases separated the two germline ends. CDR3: CASSQRGTGELFF. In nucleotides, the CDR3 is TGTGCCAGCAGCCAACGGGGGACCGGGGAGCTGTTTTTT.

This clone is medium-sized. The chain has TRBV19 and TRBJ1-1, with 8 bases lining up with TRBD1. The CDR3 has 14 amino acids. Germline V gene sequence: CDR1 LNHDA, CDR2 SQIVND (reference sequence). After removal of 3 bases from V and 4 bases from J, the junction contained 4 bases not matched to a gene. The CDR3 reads CASSIGQGATEAFF. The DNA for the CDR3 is TGTGCCAGTAGTATCGGACAGGGTGCCACTGAAGCTTTCTTT.

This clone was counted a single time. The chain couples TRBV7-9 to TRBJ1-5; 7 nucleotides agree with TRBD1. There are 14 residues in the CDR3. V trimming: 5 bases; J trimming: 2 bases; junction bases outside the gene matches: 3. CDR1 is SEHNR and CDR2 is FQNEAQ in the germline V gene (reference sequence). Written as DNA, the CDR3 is TGTGCCAGCAGCGGGGACAGAGGCAATCAGCCCCAGCATTTT. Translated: CASSGDRGNQPQHF.

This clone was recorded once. CDR3 nucleotides: TGTGCCAGCAGTGACGACAGGAGCTCCTACGAGCAGTACTTC. Protein product: CASSDDRSSYEQYF. This chain links TRBV6-1 with TRBJ2-7, with D maybe TRBD1 (6 bases). The CDR3 loop spans 14 amino acids. The V gene lost 3 bases and the J gene lost 0 bases, with 9 bases spanning the gap. CDR1 is MNHNS, CDR2 SASEGT, per germline.

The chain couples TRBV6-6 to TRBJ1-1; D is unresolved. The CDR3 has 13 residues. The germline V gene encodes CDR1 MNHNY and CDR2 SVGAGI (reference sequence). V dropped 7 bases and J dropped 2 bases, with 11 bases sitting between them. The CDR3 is CASIFSQNTEAFF. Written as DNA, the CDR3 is TGTGCCAGCATTTTCTCACAAAACACTGAAGCTTTCTTT.

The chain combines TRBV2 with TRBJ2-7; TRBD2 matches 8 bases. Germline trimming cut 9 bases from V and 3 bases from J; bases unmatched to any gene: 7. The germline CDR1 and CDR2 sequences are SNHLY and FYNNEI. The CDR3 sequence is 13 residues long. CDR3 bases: TGTGCCAGTGGGAAGCGGGAGAACTACGAGCAGTACTTC. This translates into CASGKRENYEQYF.

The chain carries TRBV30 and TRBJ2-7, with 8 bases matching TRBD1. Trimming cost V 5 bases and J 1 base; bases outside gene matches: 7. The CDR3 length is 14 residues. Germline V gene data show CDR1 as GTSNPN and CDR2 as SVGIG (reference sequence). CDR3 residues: CAWGGQGGSYEQYF. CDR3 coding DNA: TGTGCCTGGGGCGGACAGGGAGGTTCCTACGAGCAGTACTTC. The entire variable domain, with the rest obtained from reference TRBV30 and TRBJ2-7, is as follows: SQTIHQWPATLVQPVGSPLSLECTVEGTSNPNLYWYRQAAGRGLQLLFYSVGIGQISSEVPQNLSASRPQDRQFILSSKKLLLSDSGFYLCAWGGQGGSYEQYFGPGTRLTVT.

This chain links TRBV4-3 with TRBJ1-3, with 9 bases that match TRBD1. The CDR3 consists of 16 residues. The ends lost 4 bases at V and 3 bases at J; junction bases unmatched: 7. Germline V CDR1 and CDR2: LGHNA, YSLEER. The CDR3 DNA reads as TGCGCCAGCAGCCGCGGACAGGGGTTTTTTGGAAACACCATATATTTT. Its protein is CASSRGQGFFGNTIYF.

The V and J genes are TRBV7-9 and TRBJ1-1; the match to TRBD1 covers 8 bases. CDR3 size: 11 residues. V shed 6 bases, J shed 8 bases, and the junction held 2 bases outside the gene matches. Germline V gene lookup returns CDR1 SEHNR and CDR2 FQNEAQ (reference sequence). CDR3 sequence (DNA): TGTGCCAGCAGGGGGACAGGAGAAGCTTTCTTT. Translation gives CASRGTGEAFF.

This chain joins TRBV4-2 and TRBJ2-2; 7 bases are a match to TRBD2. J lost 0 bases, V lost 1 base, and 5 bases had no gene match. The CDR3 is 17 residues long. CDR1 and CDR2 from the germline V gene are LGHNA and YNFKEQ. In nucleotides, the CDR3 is TGTGCCAGCAGCCAAGCGTTCCGGGGGGCGAACACCGGGGAGCTGTTTTTT. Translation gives CASSQAFRGANTGELFF.

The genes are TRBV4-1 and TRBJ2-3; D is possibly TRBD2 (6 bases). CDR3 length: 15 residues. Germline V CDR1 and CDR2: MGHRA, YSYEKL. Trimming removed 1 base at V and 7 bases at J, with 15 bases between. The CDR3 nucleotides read TGCGCCAGCAGCCAAGCAGTGGGGACTGACTATACGCAGTATTTT. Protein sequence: CASSQAVGTDYTQYF.

CDR3 loop: CASPLETGELFF. Here the CDR3 DNA reads TGTGCCAGTCCCCTTGAGACCGGGGAGCTGTTTTTT. The gene calls are TRBV7-9 and TRBJ2-2; no firm D call. The V end lost 9 bases, the J end lost 5 bases, and 10 bases lay between the germline ends. Germline assignment: CDR1 SEHNR and CDR2 FQNEAQ (reference sequence). The CDR3 extends over 12 amino acids. Filled out from reference TRBV7-9 and TRBJ2-2, the complete variable domain reads DTGVSQNPRHKITKRGQNVTFRCDPISEHNRLYWYRQTLGQGPEFLTYFQNEAQLEKSRLLSDRFSAERPKGSFSTLEIQRTEQGDSAMYLCASPLETGELFFGEGSRLTVL.

CDR3 nucleotides: TGTGCCAGCAGTTTAAGTTGGGGAGCAGATACGCAGTATTTT. The encoded protein is CASSLSWGADTQYF. V gene TRBV28 combines with J gene TRBJ2-3, with D possibly TRBD2 on 5 matching bases. CDR1 and CDR2 (germline): MDHEN, SYDVKM. The V end was cut by 2 bases, the J end by 4 bases, with 10 bases between. The CDR3 is 14 residues long.

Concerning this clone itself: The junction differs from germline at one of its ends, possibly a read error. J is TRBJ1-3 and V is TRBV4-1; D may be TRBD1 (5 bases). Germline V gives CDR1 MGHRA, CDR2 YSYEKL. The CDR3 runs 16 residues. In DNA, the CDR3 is TGCGCCAGCAGCCAACTTACAGGTTCCCCTGGAGACACCATATATTTT. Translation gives CASSQLTGSPGDTIYF.

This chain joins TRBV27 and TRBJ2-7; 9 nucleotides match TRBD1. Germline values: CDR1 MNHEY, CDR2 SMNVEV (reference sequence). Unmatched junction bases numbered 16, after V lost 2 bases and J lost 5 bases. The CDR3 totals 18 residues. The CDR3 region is CASSLPKNPGQGRHEQYF. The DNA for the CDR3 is TGTGCCAGCAGTTTACCAAAGAATCCGGGACAGGGCAGACACGAGCAGTACTTC.

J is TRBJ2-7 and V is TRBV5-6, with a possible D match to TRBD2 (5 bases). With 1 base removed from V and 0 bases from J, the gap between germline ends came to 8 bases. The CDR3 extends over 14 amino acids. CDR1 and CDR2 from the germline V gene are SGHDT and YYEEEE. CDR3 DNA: TGTGCCAGCAGCTTGATAGGGAGCTCCTACGAGCAGTACTTC. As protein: CASSLIGSSYEQYF.

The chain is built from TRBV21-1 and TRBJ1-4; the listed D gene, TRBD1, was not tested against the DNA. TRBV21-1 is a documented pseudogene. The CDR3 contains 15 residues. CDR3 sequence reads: CASSNICQFNEKLFF. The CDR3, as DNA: TGTGCCAGCAGCAATATCTGTCAGTTTAATGAAAAACTGTTTTTT.

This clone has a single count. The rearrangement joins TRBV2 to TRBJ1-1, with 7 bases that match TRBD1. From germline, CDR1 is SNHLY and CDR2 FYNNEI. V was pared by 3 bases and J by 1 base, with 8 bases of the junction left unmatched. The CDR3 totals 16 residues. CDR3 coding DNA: TGTGCCAGCAGTGAGGGGGCTGGGACAGCGAACACTGAAGCTTTCTTT. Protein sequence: CASSEGAGTANTEAFF. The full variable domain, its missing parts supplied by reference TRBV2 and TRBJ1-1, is EPEVTQTPSHQVTQMGQEVILRCVPISNHLYFYWYRQILGQKVEFLVSFYNNEISEKSEIFDDQFSVERPDGSNFTLKIRSTKLEDSAMYFCASSEGAGTANTEAFFGQGTRLTVV.

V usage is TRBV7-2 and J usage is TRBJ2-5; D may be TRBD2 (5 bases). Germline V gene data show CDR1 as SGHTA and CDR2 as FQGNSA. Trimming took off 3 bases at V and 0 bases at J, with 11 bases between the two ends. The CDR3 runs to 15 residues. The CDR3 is CASSFPSGYQETQYF. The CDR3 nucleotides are TGTGCCAGCAGCTTTCCCAGCGGCTACCAAGAGACCCAGTACTTC.

CDR3 residues: CASSIVLAGYEQFF. The CDR3 DNA reads TGTGCCAGTAGTATTGTACTAGCGGGATATGAGCAGTTCTTC. This chain links TRBV19 with TRBJ2-1; 10 bases line up with TRBD2. The CDR3 is 14 amino acids. V lost 3 bases and J lost 8; bases outside the gene matches: 4. Germline lookup yields CDR1 LNHDA and CDR2 SQIVND (reference sequence).